A single sample gave rise to the 18 T cell receptor beta chains below, sequenced in a study of T cell responses to AZD1222 COVID-19 vaccine. Sequenced by immunoSEQ multiplex PCR; TCRdb stores in-frame clones only, minus some. The sample yields roughly 100,000 clones, 85% to 90% seen once. The sequenced sample was peripheral blood, obtained on day 0 of AZD1222 vaccination. The receptors were sampled from an adult in good health.

This clone was detected only once. This sequence joins TRBV24-1 and TRBJ1-3; D possibly corresponds to TRBD1 (5 bases). Germline CDR1 reads KGHDR; CDR2 reads SFDVKD. The CDR3 consists of 15 residues. Trimming shortened V by 7 bases and J by 0 bases, and 12 bases separated the two germline ends. The CDR3 coding sequence is TGTGCCACCAGCTTGCCGGGACCCTCTGGAAACACCATATATTTT. Translated: CATSLPGPSGNTIYF.

This rearrangement joins TRBV14 to TRBJ1-2, with TRBD1 matching 7 bases. The CDR3 loop spans 17 amino acids. Germline CDR1 and CDR2: SGHDN and FVKESK. V dropped 1 base and J dropped 7; count of bases not matched to a gene: 15. The CDR3 nucleotides are TGTGCCAGCAGCCAAGCCCAGGGGGACATAGGGAGTTCTGGCTACACCTTC. This gives the protein CASSQAQGDIGSSGYTF.

The V call is TRBV9, the J call TRBJ1-1, with D hard to call. Germline V gene data show CDR1 as SGDLS and CDR2 as YYNGEE. V was trimmed by 3 bases and J by 5 bases, leaving 20 bases between them. The CDR3 covers 16 residues. The CDR3 DNA reads TGTGCCAGCAGCGCCGGAGGAATCCAACGTGGGACTGAAGCTTTCTTT. Translation: CASSAGGIQRGTEAFF.

This clone turned up a few times. The chain couples TRBV6-5 to TRBJ1-2; the D is unclear. CDR3 size: 15 residues. The V and J ends lost 1 base and 4 bases respectively, with 13 bases between them. Germline loops: CDR1 MNHEY, CDR2 SVGAGI. The DNA for the CDR3 is TGTGCCAGCAGTTACTGGAAAGACGCAGTCTATGGCTACACCTTC. It yields the protein CASSYWKDAVYGYTF.

The chain uses TRBV19 and TRBJ2-1; 7 bases fit TRBD1. In germline, CDR1 is LNHDA, CDR2 SQIVND (reference sequence). J gave up 6 bases and V 5 bases, and 13 bases lay outside the gene matches. The CDR3 sequence is 16 residues long. The CDR3 protein is CASSARQGVIGNEQFF. The CDR3 DNA follows: TGTGCCAGTAGTGCCAGACAGGGAGTAATAGGCAATGAGCAGTTCTTC.

The V call is TRBV30, the J call TRBJ2-1; no definite D call. Germline V gives CDR1 GTSNPN, CDR2 SVGIG (reference sequence). This CDR3 is built from 15 residues. V lost 2 bases, J lost 6 bases, and 17 bases lay in between. The CDR3 is CAWSFDLARSNEQFF. The CDR3 DNA is TGTGCCTGGAGTTTTGACTTGGCTCGGAGCAATGAGCAGTTCTTC.

V usage is TRBV28 and J usage is TRBJ1-5; a weak D match, TRBD1 (5 bases). The CDR3 spans 14 residues. Germline V gene sequence: CDR1 MDHEN, CDR2 SYDVKM. Trimming left V 6 bases short and J 7 bases short, with 16 bases between. The CDR3 DNA sequence: TGTGCCAGCAGCTCAGGGACCCCTTACCAGCCCCAGCATTTT. Residues: CASSSGTPYQPQHF.

V and J are TRBV28 and TRBJ2-1; 8 nucleotides line up with TRBD1. The CDR3 loop spans 12 amino acids. J was trimmed by 15 bases and V by 4 bases; bases with no gene match: 8. CDR1 is MDHEN, CDR2 SYDVKM, per germline. CDR3 protein: CASSSPGQGRFF. CDR3 coding DNA: TGTGCCAGCAGTTCCCCCGGACAGGGACGGTTCTTC. Full variable domain (rest looked up from reference TRBV28 and TRBJ2-1): DVKVTQSSRYLVKRTGEKVFLECVQDMDHENMFWYRQDPGLGLRLIYFSYDVKMKEKGDIPEGYSVSREKKERFSLILESASTNQTSMYLCASSSPGQGRFFGPGTRLTVL.

The gene calls are TRBV5-6 and TRBJ2-7; 8 positions match TRBD1. J was trimmed by 6 bases and V by 9 bases; bases with no gene match: 11. Germline loops: CDR1 SGHDT, CDR2 YYEEEE. The CDR3 has 13 residues. The CDR3 nucleotides are TGTGCCACCACGACAGGGGCTCACGGCGAGCAGTACTTC. It is translated as CATTTGAHGEQYF.

The chain is built from TRBV2 and TRBJ2-2, with TRBD1 matching over 8 bases. Looked up from germline, CDR1 is SNHLY and CDR2 is FYNNEI. The ends lost 5 bases at V and 2 bases at J; junction bases unmatched: 4. There are 15 residues in the CDR3. The CDR3 loop reads CASSSRGRNTGELFF. The DNA of the CDR3 is TGTGCCAGCAGTTCCAGGGGGCGAAACACCGGGGAGCTGTTTTTT.

The gene calls are TRBV19 and TRBJ2-1, with 10 bases that match TRBD2. J gave up 14 bases and V 5 bases, and 15 bases lay outside the gene matches. Germline V gives CDR1 LNHDA, CDR2 SQIVND (reference sequence). The CDR3 spans 15 residues. CDR3 sequence reads: CASSGASGSPGWEFF. CDR3 coding DNA: TGTGCCAGTAGTGGCGCTAGCGGGAGTCCGGGTTGGGAGTTCTTC.

This clone appeared a few times. The CDR3 DNA reads as TGTGCCAGCAGCCGAAAAAGACTGCTCTTCTCCTATAATTCACCCCTCCACTTT. Translated, it gives CASSRKRLLFSYNSPLHF. The chain is built from TRBV28 and TRBJ1-6; D is unresolved. The CDR3 consists of 18 residues. V lost 6 bases and J lost 0, with 18 bases in between. Germline V gene lookup returns CDR1 MDHEN and CDR2 SYDVKM.

This chain joins TRBV21-1 and TRBJ2-7; the D call in the table, TRBD1, was not verified against the DNA. TRBV21-1 is a pseudogene locus. The CDR3 consists of 15 residues. The CDR3 loop is CASSKGSKGAYEQYF. CDR3 coding DNA: TGTGCCAGCAGCAAAGGGAGCAAGGGGGCCTACGAGCAGTACTTC.

This rearrangement joins TRBV5-4 to TRBJ2-5; perhaps TRBD1 as D (6 bases). The V and J ends lost 3 bases and 0 bases respectively, with 12 bases between them. Germline CDR1 is SGHNT and CDR2 is YYREEE (reference sequence). The CDR3 length is 15 residues. The chain's CDR3 is CASSSSQGYQETQYF. CDR3 sequence (DNA): TGTGCCAGCAGCTCGTCACAGGGATACCAAGAGACCCAGTACTTC.

The chain links TRBV24-1 to TRBJ2-5; 7 bases are a match to TRBD1. The CDR3 has 12 residues. V lost 12 bases and J lost 5; bases outside the gene matches: 8. Per germline, CDR1 KGHDR and CDR2 SFDVKD. The CDR3 sequence: CASSPRGETQYF. The CDR3 DNA follows: TGTGCCTCTTCTCCCAGGGGGGAGACCCAGTACTTC.

This clone was observed a few times. The V and J genes are TRBV30 and TRBJ2-1; TRBD2 matches 9 bases. The CDR3 spans 14 residues. V trimming: 0 bases; J trimming: 10 bases; junction bases outside the gene matches: 7. Germline V gene lookup returns CDR1 GTSNPN and CDR2 SVGIG (reference sequence). The CDR3 DNA sequence: TGTGCCTGGAGTGTACAGGCTAGCGGGACGGAGCAGTTCTTC. Its protein product is CAWSVQASGTEQFF.

CDR3 nucleotide sequence: TGTGCCAGCAGCGCGGGGGGCGCGAACACTGAAGCTTTCTTT. Amino acids: CASSAGGANTEAFF. The chain has TRBV9 and TRBJ1-1, with D perhaps TRBD1 (6 bases). Trimming removed 3 bases at V and 1 base at J, with 10 bases between. The CDR3 spans 14 residues. The germline CDR1 and CDR2 sequences are SGDLS and YYNGEE.

This sequence joins TRBV7-2 and TRBJ2-1; D gene ambiguous. The CDR3 length is 16 residues. V was pared by 4 bases and J by 3 bases, with 16 bases between. The germline V gene has CDR1 SGHTA and CDR2 FQGNSA. The CDR3 DNA follows: TGTGCCAGCAGCTCAAAACCGATCCCGGGCTACAATGAGCAGTTCTTC. Protein: CASSSKPIPGYNEQFF.